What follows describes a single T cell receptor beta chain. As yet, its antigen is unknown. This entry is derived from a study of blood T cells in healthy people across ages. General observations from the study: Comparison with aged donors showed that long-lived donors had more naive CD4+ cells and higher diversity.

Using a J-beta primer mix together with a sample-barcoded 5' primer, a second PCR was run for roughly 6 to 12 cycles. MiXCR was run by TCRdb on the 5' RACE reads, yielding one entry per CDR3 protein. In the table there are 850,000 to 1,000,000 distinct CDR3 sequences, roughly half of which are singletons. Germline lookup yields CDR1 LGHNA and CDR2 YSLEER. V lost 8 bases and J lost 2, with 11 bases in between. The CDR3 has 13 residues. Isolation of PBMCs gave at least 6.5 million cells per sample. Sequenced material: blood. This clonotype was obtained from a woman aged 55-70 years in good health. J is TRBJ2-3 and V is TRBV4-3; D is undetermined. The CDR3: CASGNTYTDTQYF. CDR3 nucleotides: TGCGCCAGCGGAAATACATACACAGATACGCAGTATTTT.